This T cell receptor (beta chain) was retrieved from a study of cytomegalovirus exposure and HLA in healthy donors. Germline V gene data show CDR1 as MDHEN and CDR2 as SYDVKM. J was trimmed by 5 bases and V by 4 bases; bases with no gene match: 7. CDR3 length equals 14 residues. Broader study findings: Later analysis associated a missense DCLRE1C variant with TCR beta V- and J-gene trimming.

In regard to this clone: What it recognizes is unknown.

Researchers ran the PCR with 60 Vbeta and 13 Jbeta primers. Original processing methods: Roughly 10 million shared chains were among around 80 million unique TCR beta chains counted in a later analysis. TCRdb keeps only in-frame clones here, not all; method: immunoSEQ multiplex PCR. The DNA gave D and trimming, while V, J and clone size come from that table. The sample records 100,000 to 150,000 clones, approximately 87% being singletons. This sequence joins TRBV28 and TRBJ1-1, with TRBD1 matching 7 bases. The material sequenced was PBMCs. The sequence was collected from a young man in good health and CMV-seropositive. For the CDR3, the DNA is TGTGCCAGCAGTTCCTCGACAGGGAGGACTGAAGCTTTCTTT. This encodes CASSSSTGRTEAFF.